This T cell receptor beta chain was sequenced for a study of beta chain features in type 1 diabetes. General observations from the study: All four CD4+ subsets from Type 1 diabetes patients carried moderately but significantly shorter TCRB CDR3s.

Sequenced material consisted of expressed TCRB transcripts (all of the isolated RNA was reverse transcribed). This table comes from immunoSEQ multiplex PCR, and its TCRdb copy is limited to in-frame clones, with some not included. The data show fewer than 350,000 clones, about 15% seen once. Notes on this clone: The antigen is not known.

CDR1 and CDR2 (germline): SGHRS, YFSETQ. Losses at the gene ends were 4 bases for V and 1 base for J; bases not matched to a gene: 4. CDR3 length: 14 residues. Sequenced: naive CD4+ T cells from blood. The chain couples TRBV5-1 to TRBJ1-1; 7 bases match TRBD1. The clonotype originates from a man between 18 and 35 years old with type 1 diabetes. CDR3 in amino acids: CASSIQGENTEAFF. DNA for the CDR3: TGCGCCAGCAGCATTCAGGGGGAGAACACTGAAGCTTTCTTT.